This T cell receptor (beta chain) was obtained from a study of graft-versus-host responses after intestinal transplantation. Study in general: Anti-thymocyte globulin induction preceded three to four years of tacrolimus and steroid maintenance in all recipients.

The study's findings and limits: Researchers found GvH clones in recipient marrow, and some showed up first in ileum or blood.

This CDR3 comprises 16 residues. Germline V gives CDR1 SEHNR, CDR2 FQNEAQ (reference sequence). V was clipped by 7 bases and J by 3 bases, with 19 bases between them. Measured with immunoSEQ multiplex PCR; TCRdb has only the in-frame clones, and not every one. In the table there are under 150,000 clones, approximately 92% of which are singletons. As concerns this clone: Antigen specificity is unknown.

The genes are TRBV7-9 and TRBJ1-3, with no clear D. This receptor was taken from a human donor who received an intestinal transplant. The specimen comprised unstimulated CD4+ T cells sorted from spleen or lymph node cells, sampled before intestinal transplant. The CDR3 region has the DNA TGTGCCAGCACCCTAACAACGGGGTTTGGTGGAAACACCATATATTTT. Translating gives CASTLTTGFGGNTIYF.